The entry below gives a single T cell receptor beta chain sequence along with its context. The sample originates from a study of blood T cell repertoires in COVID-19. From germline, CDR1 is MNHEY and CDR2 SVGAGI. With 4 bases removed from V and 12 bases from J, the gap between germline ends came to 13 bases. CDR3 length: 12 residues. The method was immunoSEQ multiplex PCR; TCRdb's version includes in-frame clones alone and lacks a portion of them. Seen here are about 85,000 clones, about 90% observed once, and the top ten hold 4.3%. The sequenced material came from peripheral blood. This rearrangement joins TRBV6-5 to TRBJ1-5, with TRBD1 as a possible D gene (5 bases). The clonotype was recovered from an elderly woman with active or convalescent COVID-19. DNA of the CDR3: TGTGCCAGCAGTTTCCTGGGGGGTCTCCAGCATTTT. Translating it yields CASSFLGGLQHF.